This T cell receptor beta chain stems from a study of identical twins. Study outcomes and limitations: Abundant beta clonotypes from cord blood bore fewer insertions; memory repertoires lacked this pattern. Its conclusions, products of cross-sectional statistical analysis, did not come from following the same donors.

Trimming left V 0 bases short and J 6 bases short, with 14 bases between. This CDR3 has 16 amino acids. The V gene's germline CDR1 is MGHRA and CDR2 YSYEKL. TCRdb fed the 5' RACE reads into MiXCR, producing one record per CDR3 protein. The repertoire holds a few hundred thousand distinct CDR3 sequences, with roughly 8.7% as singletons. This clonotype was detected a few times. Its antigen remains unidentified. These same records also appear under a second study, on yellow fever vaccine responses in identical twins.

The V gene is TRBV4-1, the J gene TRBJ2-2; D is ambiguous. What was sequenced was CD8+ T cells sorted from blood. This clonotype originated in a woman in her late teens or twenties in good health. For the CDR3, the DNA is TGCGCCAGCAGCCAAGACCGGGCCAGTGGCCCCGGGGAGCTGTTTTTT. It specifies CASSQDRASGPGELFF.